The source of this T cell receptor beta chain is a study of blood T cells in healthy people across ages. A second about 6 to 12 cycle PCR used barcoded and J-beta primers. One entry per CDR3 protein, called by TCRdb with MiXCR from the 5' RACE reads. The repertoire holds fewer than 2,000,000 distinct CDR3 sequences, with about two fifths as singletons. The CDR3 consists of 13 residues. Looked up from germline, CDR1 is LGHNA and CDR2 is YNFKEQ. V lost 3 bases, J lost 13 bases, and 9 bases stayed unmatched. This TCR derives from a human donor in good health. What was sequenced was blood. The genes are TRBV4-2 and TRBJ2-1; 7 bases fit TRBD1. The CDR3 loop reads CASSQETGFFQFF. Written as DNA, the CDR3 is TGTGCCAGCAGCCAGGAGACAGGGTTCTTTCAGTTCTTC.